The T cell receptor beta chain under discussion was sequenced for a study of Graves' ophthalmopathy and Graves' hyperthyroidism listed by TCRdb under 2018. About the study as a whole: Peripheral blood was collected before any treatment was given, at the time of initial diagnosis. In total, around 130 blood samples were TCR-sequenced: approximately 42 ophthalmopathy, some 72 hyperthyroidism and 17 hyperthyroidism-to-ophthalmopathy patients. The independent validation cohort included 18 hyperthyroidism patients plus 17 patients who later progressed from hyperthyroidism to ophthalmopathy. In roughly six hyperthyroidism patients, T-cell repertoires of thyroid tissue and blood were compared. The approximately 95 discovery patients were divided at random into training and test sets in a 7:3 ratio. To tell Graves' ophthalmopathy apart from Graves' hyperthyroidism, and to predict which patients would progress to ophthalmopathy, the study relied on TCR beta repertoire signatures. After sampling, hyperthyroidism patients received methimazole starting at 30 mg daily, and ophthalmopathy patients received high-dose intravenous methylprednisolone. A discovery set of 100 patients (about 45 ophthalmopathy, 55 to 65 stable hyperthyroidism) was enrolled to explore V-J signatures distinguishing ophthalmopathy from hyperthyroidism. Results the study describes overall, beyond this receptor: Most expanded thyroid clonotypes with a frequency above 0.001 also appeared in blood, which suggests that blood repertoires may reflect the immune response in the thyroid. Sample size was not predetermined statistically, and investigators were not blinded to group allocation. In cross-validation, the 13-signature model distinguished ophthalmopathy from stable hyperthyroidism with about 89% sensitivity and around 84% specificity, while in the test set the corresponding values were roughly 80% and 75%. In validation, the model predicted ophthalmopathy progression with over 60% sensitivity and approximately 75% specificity; roughly eleven predicted patients were CT-confirmed with GO in a median of around 6 months.

Hyperthyroidism was defined as stable when no progression to ophthalmopathy occurred within 18 months of follow-up. Patients with hyperthyroidism were aged 18 to 65 years, had been newly diagnosed, and had a disease duration of less than 2 months. Patients were excluded if they had other autoimmune diseases, uncontrolled infections, pregnancy or lactation. Clinical symptoms, serum thyroxine, TRAb, thyroid ultrasound and orbital computed tomography were used for diagnosis. Using Ficoll-Paque density gradient centrifugation, PBMCs were isolated from 10 ml of fresh peripheral blood. Total RNA was extracted with Trizol reagent and quality-checked on an Agilent 2100 Bioanalyzer. This clonotype was detected ten times or more. No antigen is known for it. Base-call qualities are not available, and no considerably larger clone is one nucleotide away. For repertoire sequencing, the TCR beta CDR3 regions were amplified from RNA transcripts. The first round was an RT-PCR using HTBI primers with the Qiagen OneStep RT-PCR kit, and this first round was followed by a second-round multiplex PCR, then size selection and purification. The libraries underwent paired-end sequencing with 100 bp reads on an Illumina HiSeq2000. In the original analysis: SOAPnuke was used for read processing, and reads with adapters, uncalled bases, a mean Phred below 15, or no exact constant-primer or identifier match were discarded. COPE v1.2.5 was used to merge the high-quality paired reads. Clonotypes were defined as unique nucleotide sequences and were aligned to IMGT TRB V, D and J references using MiTCR v1.1. The analysis was limited to V-J combinations with a frequency above 0.0001, which together covered more than 99% of repertoires. A TCR clonal expansion and chaos score per V-J combination was defined as the ratio of F50 clonal expansion to chaos observed in the TCRdist matrix. Welch's t-statistics and random forest were used to reduce the features to roughly 14 V-J combinations, which were then used as input to a naive Bayes classifier. Thyroid-blood repertoire similarity was quantified with the Morisita-Horn index. TCRdb took the public reads, trimmed them with fastp at Q25, ran MiXCR for clone calling and kept in-frame beta chains. Rows are unified per CDR3 protein, each entry keeping the most common DNA and genes. The V and J calls follow TCRdb's processing rather than the paper's. A total of a few hundred thousand distinct CDR3 sequences appear in this sample, just over 15% of them only once. The ten largest clones capture roughly 7% of the sample.

Via the germline V gene, CDR1 is MGHDK and CDR2 SYGVNS. The CDR3 spans 15 residues, from the cysteine through the phenylalanine. The kept DNA is CDR3 alone, 45 bases in frame from the first base. The V end loses 4 bases and the J end loses 5 bases, and a stretch of 14 bases separates them. This TCR came from a woman younger than 35 with stable Graves' hyperthyroidism. Donor details come from another sample of the same person, matched by shared clones. Sequencing used peripheral blood. The rearranged segments are TRBV25-1 and TRBJ2-2, with no confidently assigned D gene. The nucleotide sequence reads as follows: TGTGCCAGCAGTGGTGGTCCAGTTGCTACCGGGGAGCTGTTTTTT. It codes for CASSGGPVATGELFF. The variable domain in full, with residues beyond the CDR3 obtained from the reference TRBV25-1 and TRBJ2-2 genes, is EADIYQTPRYLVIGTGKKITLECSQTMGHDKMYWYQQDPGMELHLIHYSYGVNSTEKGDLSSESTVSRIRTEHFPLTLESARPSHTSQYLCASSGGPVATGELFFGEGSRLTVL.